These 3 T cell receptor beta chains were all obtained from the same sample, sequenced in a study of beta chain features in type 1 diabetes. Every bit of the isolated RNA underwent reverse transcription, so sequencing read expressed TCRB transcripts. TCRdb keeps only in-frame clones here, not all; method: immunoSEQ multiplex PCR. The table shows 130,000 to 150,000 clones, with roughly 53% occurring only once. Sequencing used Tregs from blood. The receptors were gathered from a man aged 18-30 years in good health.

The chain joins TRBV28 to TRBJ1-2; D may be TRBD1 (5 bases). The germline V gene encodes CDR1 MDHEN and CDR2 SYDVKM. Deletions cut 5 bases from V and 5 bases from J, with 18 bases between. This CDR3 has 15 amino acids. The CDR3 here is CASSPGHPSRYGYTF. CDR3 DNA sequence: TGTGCCAGCAGTCCAGGACACCCATCTAGATATGGCTACACCTTC.

The rearrangement links TRBV11-2 to TRBJ2-7; no reliable D call. The CDR3 has 13 residues. V lost 1 base to trimming and J lost 3 bases, with 7 bases between them. In germline, CDR1 is SGHAT, CDR2 FQNNGV. For the CDR3, the DNA is TGTGCCAGCAGCTTAGTCAACAGCTACGAGCAGTACTTC. The encoded protein is CASSLVNSYEQYF.

A few counts support this clone. V is TRBV25-1 and J is TRBJ2-5, with D perhaps matching TRBD2 (5 bases). The CDR3 sequence is 11 residues long. The germline V gene has CDR1 MGHDK and CDR2 SYGVNS. Deletions cut 10 bases from V and 5 bases from J, with 11 bases between. Here the CDR3 DNA reads TGTGCCACCCATAAGCGGGAGACCCAGTACTTC. It specifies CATHKRETQYF.